These 31 T cell receptor beta chains were sequenced from one sample in a study of blood T cell repertoires in COVID-19. Method: immunoSEQ multiplex PCR; TCRdb's copy keeps in-frame clones and lacks some. The sample yields 70,000 to 80,000 clones, over 80% seen once. Sequenced sample: peripheral blood. The receptors derive from a woman in her 50s with acute or convalescent COVID-19.

The rearrangement uses TRBV11-2 and TRBJ2-1; 7 bases map to TRBD1. Germline CDR1 reads SGHAT; CDR2 reads FQNNGV. The CDR3 runs 15 residues. The junction had 9 bases not matched to a gene; V was cut back by 5 bases and J by 5 bases. The CDR3 spells CASSPRQGGNNEQFF. The CDR3 bases are TGTGCCAGCAGCCCTAGACAGGGTGGAAACAATGAGCAGTTCTTC.

This chain connects TRBV5-5 to TRBJ2-1; TRBD2 matches 7 bases. CDR1 SGHKS and CDR2 YYEKEE come from the germline V gene (reference sequence). CDR3 size: 15 residues. The J segment lost 13 bases and the V segment lost 1 base, leaving 14 bases of the junction unmatched. The CDR3 sequence is CASSLSRAGDRFQFF. The CDR3 DNA sequence: TGTGCCAGCAGCTTGTCCAGGGCGGGGGACCGCTTTCAGTTCTTC.

The sample holds a few counts of this clone. The rearrangement links TRBV5-1 to TRBJ1-1; no definite D call. This CDR3 has 15 amino acids. V dropped 3 bases and J dropped 0 bases, with 12 bases sitting between them. Germline CDR1 and CDR2: SGHRS and YFSETQ. The CDR3 is CASSYGSLMNTEAFF. The CDR3 DNA is TGCGCCAGCAGCTATGGGAGCCTCATGAACACTGAAGCTTTCTTT.

This clone was counted only a few times. The chain carries TRBV5-6 and TRBJ1-6; no reliable D call. Germline CDR1 reads SGHDT; CDR2 reads YYEEEE. The CDR3 runs 14 residues. The V gene lost 0 bases and the J gene lost 7 bases, with 8 bases spanning the gap. CDR3 nucleotide sequence: TGTGCCAGCAGCTTGGACAGTGACAATTCACCCCTCCACTTT. This codes for CASSLDSDNSPLHF. Complete variable domain (other parts from reference TRBV5-6 and TRBJ1-6): DAGVTQSPTHLIKTRGQQVTLRCSPKSGHDTVSWYQQALGQGPQFIFQYYEEEERQRGNFPDRFSGHQFPNYSSELNVNALLLGDSALYLCASSLDSDNSPLHFGNGTRLTVT.

This chain links TRBV9 with TRBJ2-3, with D unresolved. CDR1 and CDR2 from the germline V gene are SGDLS and YYNGEE. Trimming removed 3 bases from V and 0 bases from J, with 8 bases in between. The CDR3 extends over 14 amino acids. CDR3 loop: CASSGDGSTDTQYF. CDR3 nucleotides: TGTGCCAGCAGCGGAGACGGGAGCACAGATACGCAGTATTTT.

This chain connects TRBV2 to TRBJ1-6; the D is unclear. Trimming took off 3 bases at V and 1 base at J, with 4 bases between the two ends. Germline assignment: CDR1 SNHLY and CDR2 FYNNEI. The CDR3 has 14 residues. CDR3 region: CASSDESYNSPLHF. The CDR3 DNA follows: TGTGCCAGCAGTGATGAGTCCTATAATTCACCCCTCCACTTT.

This chain uses TRBV6-5 with TRBJ1-2, with 7 bases that match TRBD1. CDR1 MNHEY and CDR2 SVGAGI come from the germline V gene. The CDR3 runs 12 residues. The V gene end was trimmed by 5 bases and the J gene end by 7 bases; junction bases not matched to a gene: 4. The CDR3 reads CASSPGQFGYTF. CDR3 nucleotides: TGTGCCAGCAGTCCGGGACAGTTTGGCTACACCTTC.

This clone turned up a few times. The chain couples TRBV19 to TRBJ1-4; D is perhaps TRBD1 (6 bases). The CDR3 sequence is 14 residues long. CDR1 LNHDA and CDR2 SQIVND come from the germline V gene (reference sequence). V lost 5 bases and J 12 bases, leaving 19 bases between the germline ends. This CDR3 reads CASSGGAGALELFF. The CDR3 coding sequence is TGTGCCAGTAGTGGGGGGGCAGGAGCCCTCGAACTGTTTTTT.

The chain couples TRBV19 to TRBJ2-1, with 9 bases aligning to TRBD2. Per the germline V gene, CDR1 is LNHDA and CDR2 is SQIVND (reference sequence). The V gene end was trimmed by 7 bases and the J gene end by 4 bases; junction bases not matched to a gene: 8. The CDR3 runs 15 residues. The CDR3 loop is CASTDQGLAYNEQFF. DNA of the CDR3: TGTGCCAGTACTGACCAGGGACTAGCTTACAATGAGCAGTTCTTC.

This sequence joins TRBV7-8 and TRBJ2-1, with TRBD2 identical over 7 bases. Germline V CDR1 and CDR2: SGHVS, FQNEAQ. The CDR3 sequence is 16 residues long. V trimming: 2 bases; J trimming: 5 bases; junction bases outside the gene matches: 9. CDR3 coding DNA: TGTGCCAGCAGCTTAACCCCTAGCGGCCTGAACAATGAGCAGTTCTTC. Its protein product is CASSLTPSGLNNEQFF.

The rearrangement uses TRBV6-6 and TRBJ2-7, with 10 bases identical to TRBD2. The germline V gene encodes CDR1 MNHNY and CDR2 SVGAGI (reference sequence). This CDR3 region has 15 residues. The junction had 8 bases not matched to a gene; V was cut back by 6 bases and J by 3 bases. CDR3 protein: CASRSGTSVYYEQYF. CDR3 in DNA: TGTGCCAGCAGGTCCGGGACTAGCGTATACTACGAGCAGTACTTC.

The chain has TRBV5-4 and TRBJ2-6; TRBD1 is a possible D gene (5 bases). V lost 3 bases and J 4 bases, leaving 8 bases between the germline ends. Germline assignment: CDR1 SGHNT and CDR2 YYREEE (reference sequence). This CDR3 is 14 amino acids long. CDR3 in DNA: TGTGCCAGCAGCTATTGGGGCGGGGCCAACGTCCTGACTTTC. This gives the protein CASSYWGGANVLTF.

The chain carries TRBV6-5 and TRBJ1-5; no clear D gene. The CDR3 length is 15 residues. Germline assignment: CDR1 MNHEY and CDR2 SVGAGI. V was pared by 6 bases and J by 5 bases, with 17 bases between. In nucleotides, the CDR3 is TGTGCCAGCAGACTTACGACATTCTCTGATCAGCCCCAGCATTTT. This translates into CASRLTTFSDQPQHF.

The genes are TRBV19 and TRBJ2-5, with 9 bases matching TRBD1. Germline assignment: CDR1 LNHDA and CDR2 SQIVND (reference sequence). Germline trimming cut 4 bases from V and 5 bases from J; bases unmatched to any gene: 8. The CDR3 consists of 15 residues. CDR3 in DNA: TGTGCCAGTAGTAACCGGGACAGGGCGTGGGAGACCCAGTACTTC. Amino acids: CASSNRDRAWETQYF. Full variable domain (remainder filled in from reference TRBV19 and TRBJ2-5): DGGITQSPKYLFRKEGQNVTLSCEQNLNHDAMYWYRQDPGQGLRLIYYSQIVNDFQKGDIAEGYSVSREKKESFPLTVTSAQKNPTAFYLCASSNRDRAWETQYFGPGTRLLVL.

The chain uses TRBV3-1 (or the pseudogene TRBV3-2) and TRBJ2-2, with a weak D call TRBD1 (6 bases). The CDR3 is 14 residues long. The germline CDR1 and CDR2 sequences are LGHDT and YNNKEL (reference sequence). V lost 1 base and J 7 bases, leaving 10 bases between the germline ends. The CDR3 bases are TGTGCCAGCAGCCAAGGTGGGGGCAACGGGGAGCTGTTTTTT. This encodes CASSQGGGNGELFF.

The genes are TRBV5-1 and TRBJ1-3; D remains unclear. Germline V gene data show CDR1 as SGHRS and CDR2 as YFSETQ. V lost 2 bases to trimming and J lost 0 bases, with 6 bases between them. There are 14 residues in the CDR3. The CDR3 here is CASSLTISGNTIYF. CDR3 DNA: TGCGCCAGCAGCTTAACAATCTCTGGAAACACCATATATTTT.

The CDR3 nucleotides read TGTGCCAGCAGTTGGACAGGGGACGAGCAGTACTTC. Translation: CASSWTGDEQYF. The rearrangement joins TRBV6-5 to TRBJ2-7, with TRBD1 identical over 9 bases. CDR3 size: 12 residues. Germline assignment: CDR1 MNHEY and CDR2 SVGAGI. J lost 5 bases, V lost 4 bases, and 0 bases had no gene match.

The J gene is TRBJ1-2, the V gene TRBV6-2 or TRBV6-3, with D tentatively TRBD1 (5 bases). Trimming took 5 bases from V and 1 from J, leaving 8 bases between them. This CDR3 spans 13 amino acids. Looked up from germline, CDR1 is MNHEY and CDR2 is SVGEGT. The CDR3 DNA is TGTGCCAGCAGTCGTGGACATAACTATGGCTACACCTTC. This translates into CASSRGHNYGYTF.

This sequence joins TRBV27 and TRBJ2-1; no definite D call. The ends were cut back, 6 bases at V and 4 bases at J, with 10 bases in the middle. This CDR3 region has 13 residues. Germline CDR1 and CDR2: MNHEY and SMNVEV (reference sequence). CDR3 DNA sequence: TGTGCCAGCAGCCCCGAAGCTTACAATGAGCAGTTCTTC. It encodes CASSPEAYNEQFF.

In its sample, this clone ranks as medium-sized. A read error may account for a junction end that differs from germline. The V gene is TRBV2, the J gene TRBJ2-1; TRBD2 matches at 15 bases. The length of the CDR3 is 15 residues. CDR1 is SNHLY, CDR2 FYNNEI, per germline. CDR3 coding DNA: TGTGCCAGCAGGGAAGGACTAGCGGGGGGGAATGAGCAGTTCTTC. It yields the protein CASREGLAGGNEQFF.

This clone was seen a few times. CDR3 loop: CAWSPQGVGNEKLFF. The CDR3 nucleotides are TGTGCCTGGAGTCCCCAGGGGGTCGGTAATGAAAAACTGTTTTTT. V usage is TRBV30 and J usage is TRBJ1-4; 7 bases fit TRBD1. The germline gives CDR1 GTSNPN, CDR2 SVGIG (reference sequence). The CDR3 has 15 amino acids. V was pared by 2 bases and J by 4 bases, with 7 bases of the junction left unmatched.

The J gene is TRBJ1-6, the V gene TRBV7-9; no clear D. Germline CDR1 SEHNR, CDR2 FQNEAQ (reference sequence). The CDR3 totals 13 residues. Trimming stripped 6 bases from V and 8 bases from J, with 11 bases between. The CDR3 bases are TGTGCCAGCAGAAACAGCGGGGATTCACCCCTCCACTTT. This sequence encodes CASRNSGDSPLHF. Complete variable domain (other parts from reference TRBV7-9 and TRBJ1-6): DTGVSQNPRHKITKRGQNVTFRCDPISEHNRLYWYRQTLGQGPEFLTYFQNEAQLEKSRLLSDRFSAERPKGSFSTLEIQRTEQGDSAMYLCASRNSGDSPLHFGNGTRLTVT.

This chain uses TRBV6-4 with TRBJ2-2, with D possibly being TRBD1 (5 bases). Germline V gene lookup returns CDR1 MRHNA and CDR2 SNTAGT. The CDR3 consists of 14 residues. V lost 4 bases and J 3 bases, leaving 9 bases between the germline ends. The CDR3 sequence: CASSGQGHTGELFF. The CDR3, as DNA: TGTGCCAGCAGTGGGCAGGGTCACACCGGGGAGCTGTTTTTT.

The chain links TRBV4-1 to TRBJ2-1; D gene unclear. V lost 3 bases to trimming and J lost 8 bases, with 8 bases between them. CDR3 length: 12 amino acids. Germline CDR1 is MGHRA and CDR2 is YSYEKL. CDR3 protein: CASSQGVDEQFF. In nucleotides, the CDR3 is TGCGCCAGCAGCCAGGGCGTGGATGAGCAGTTCTTC.

This sequence joins TRBV19 and TRBJ1-1; a possible D gene is TRBD1 (5 bases). The V and J ends lost 6 bases and 1 base respectively, with 18 bases between them. Germline V CDR1 and CDR2: LNHDA, SQIVND (reference sequence). The CDR3 spans 16 residues. For the CDR3, the DNA is TGTGCCAGTAGAACCTATTATCGGACACAGAACACTGAAGCTTTCTTT. Amino acid sequence: CASRTYYRTQNTEAFF.

The chain employs TRBV5-1 and TRBJ2-1, with D perhaps TRBD2 (6 bases). Between the trimmed V and J ends, which lost 0 bases and 6 bases, there was a span of 10 bases. Germline CDR1 SGHRS, CDR2 YFSETQ. The CDR3 length is 14 residues. DNA for the CDR3: TGCGCCAGCAGCTTGGACGGGAGTACCAATGAGCAGTTCTTC. This encodes CASSLDGSTNEQFF.

CDR3 nucleotide sequence: TGTGCCAGCAGAGAGACAGGGAACTATGGCTACACCTTC. Its translation is CASRETGNYGYTF. The rearrangement uses TRBV16 and TRBJ1-2, with 7 positions matching TRBD1. The CDR3 totals 13 residues. CDR1 KGHSY and CDR2 FQNENV come from the germline V gene. V lost 6 bases and J lost 2; bases outside the gene matches: 3.

The CDR3 DNA follows: TGCGCCAGCAGCTCCCGACAGGGTCTCTACGAGCAGTACTTC. Translation gives CASSSRQGLYEQYF. The chain is built from TRBV5-1 and TRBJ2-7, with 7 bases identical to TRBD1. This CDR3 region has 14 residues. Trimming cost V 3 bases and J 3 bases; bases outside gene matches: 6. CDR1 is SGHRS, CDR2 YFSETQ, per germline. Full variable domain (remainder filled in from reference TRBV5-1 and TRBJ2-7): KAGVTQTPRYLIKTRGQQVTLSCSPISGHRSVSWYQQTPGQGLQFLFEYFSETQRNKGNFPGRFSGRQFSNSRSEMNVSTLELGDSALYLCASSSRQGLYEQYFGPGTRLTVT.

This clone was seen a handful of times. V usage is TRBV2 and J usage is TRBJ1-2, with 9 bases aligning to TRBD1. J gave up 8 bases and V 8 bases, and 18 bases lay outside the gene matches. The CDR3 is made up of 16 amino acids. The V gene's germline CDR1 is SNHLY and CDR2 FYNNEI. CDR3 loop: CASSLPPGQGLGGYTF. The CDR3 nucleotides are TGTGCCAGCTCCCTCCCCCCAGGACAGGGGTTGGGGGGCTACACCTTC.

This clone appeared a few times. The chain carries TRBV7-9 and TRBJ1-1, with D maybe TRBD1 (5 bases). Trimming removed 5 bases from V and 2 bases from J, with 15 bases in between. Germline V CDR1 and CDR2: SEHNR, FQNEAQ (reference sequence). This CDR3 spans 15 amino acids. Here the CDR3 reads CASSPRAGLNTEAFF. CDR3 bases: TGTGCCAGCAGCCCGAGAGCAGGGCTTAACACTGAAGCTTTCTTT.

J is TRBJ2-3 and V is TRBV19, with a tentative D call TRBD1 (6 bases). This CDR3 comprises 14 residues. With 4 bases removed from V and 3 bases from J, the gap between germline ends came to 11 bases. Germline CDR1 is LNHDA and CDR2 is SQIVND (reference sequence). The CDR3, as DNA: TGTGCCAGTAGTACCAGGGACACGACAGATACGCAGTATTTT. It translates to CASSTRDTTDTQYF.